These T cell receptor beta chains were read from a single sample in a study of T-cell reconstitution after alpha-beta-depleted transplantation in children. One entry per CDR3 protein results from TCRdb running MiXCR on the PCR reads. The sample includes about 610,000 distinct CDR3 sequences, over 9.5% of them seen just once. Sequenced material: PBMCs from the stem cell graft donor, taken from the stem cell graft. These TCRs come from a human donor who donated a stem cell graft to a child with acute myeloid leukemia. The CDR3 runs from the conserved cysteine through the conserved F or W. A D gene is named only where the DNA matches it firmly. Rows give clone size only sometimes, using once, few, many, or a class for an expanded clone.

>-|-|TRBV25-1|TRBJ2-1
CASSGAREQFF
TGTGCCAGCAGTGGGGCCAGGGAGCAGTTCTTC
>few|-|TRBV29-1|TRBJ2-7
CSGGRDWEYVEQYF
TGCAGCGGCGGAAGGGACTGGGAGTACGTCGAGCAGTACTTC
>many|TRBD1|TRBV29-1|TRBJ2-7
CSVGSPQGVFYEQYF
TGCAGCGTTGGATCACCTCAGGGGGTATTCTACGAGCAGTACTTC
>many|-|TRBV7-3|TRBJ2-7
CASSPNRDTPYEQYF
TGTGCCAGCAGCCCCAATCGGGACACTCCCTACGAGCAGTACTTC
>many|-|TRBV4-3|TRBJ2-7
CASSQEGNSEVYEQYF
TGCGCCAGCAGCCAAGAAGGCAATAGCGAGGTCTACGAGCAGTACTTC
>-|TRBD2|TRBV20-1|TRBJ2-7
CSARDFSGRAPEQYF
TGCAGTGCTAGAGATTTTAGCGGGAGGGCCCCCGAGCAGTACTTC
>-|-|TRBV15|TRBJ2-5
CATSRGSQGRETQYF
TGTGCCACCAGCAGAGGTTCGCAGGGGCGGGAGACCCAGTACTTC
>many|TRBD2|TRBV7-2|TRBJ2-1
CASSPPGEGEQFF
TGTGCCAGCAGCCCGCCTGGGGAGGGTGAGCAGTTCTTC
>many|-|TRBV11-2|TRBJ2-3
CASSWQLSDTQYF
TGTGCCAGCAGCTGGCAGCTATCAGATACGCAGTATTTT
>-|-|TRBV20-1|TRBJ2-7
CSAKRFEGEQYF
TGCAGTGCTAAGAGGTTCGAGGGCGAGCAGTACTTC
>-|-|TRBV19|TRBJ2-5
CASSPDRAGRETQYF
TGTGCCAGTAGTCCCGACAGGGCGGGAAGAGAGACCCAGTACTTC
>many|TRBD2|TRBV20-1|TRBJ2-7
CSAPGGSSGIQGEQYF
TGCAGTGCCCCGGGGGGGTCTAGCGGGATCCAAGGAGAGCAGTACTTC
>few|-|TRBV20-1|TRBJ1-6
CSVHAGSGSPLHF
TGCAGTGTTCATGCAGGGAGTGGTTCACCCCTCCACTTT
>few|TRBD1|TRBV5-1|TRBJ1-1
CASSFGLGQALMNTEAFF
TGCGCCAGCAGTTTTGGATTGGGACAGGCCCTGATGAACACTGAAGCTTTCTTT
>many|-|TRBV29-1|TRBJ1-1
CSVEGRGWNTEAFF
TGCAGCGTTGAAGGACGAGGGTGGAACACTGAAGCTTTCTTT
>few|-|TRBV7-9|TRBJ2-3
CASSLPSLVGVTDTQYF
TGTGCCAGCAGCTTACCATCCCTTGTGGGAGTCACAGATACGCAGTATTTT